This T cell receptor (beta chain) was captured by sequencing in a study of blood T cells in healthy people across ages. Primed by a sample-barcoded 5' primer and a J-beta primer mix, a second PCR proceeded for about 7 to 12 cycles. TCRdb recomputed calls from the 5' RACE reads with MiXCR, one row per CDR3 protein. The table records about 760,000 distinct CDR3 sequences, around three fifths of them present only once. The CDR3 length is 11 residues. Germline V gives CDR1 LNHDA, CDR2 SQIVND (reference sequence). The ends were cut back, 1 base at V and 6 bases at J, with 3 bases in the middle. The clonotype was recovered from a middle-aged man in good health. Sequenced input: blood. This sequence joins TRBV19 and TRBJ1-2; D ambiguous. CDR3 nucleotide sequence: TGTGCCAGTAGTATAGCCGATGGCTACACCTTC. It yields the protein CASSIADGYTF.